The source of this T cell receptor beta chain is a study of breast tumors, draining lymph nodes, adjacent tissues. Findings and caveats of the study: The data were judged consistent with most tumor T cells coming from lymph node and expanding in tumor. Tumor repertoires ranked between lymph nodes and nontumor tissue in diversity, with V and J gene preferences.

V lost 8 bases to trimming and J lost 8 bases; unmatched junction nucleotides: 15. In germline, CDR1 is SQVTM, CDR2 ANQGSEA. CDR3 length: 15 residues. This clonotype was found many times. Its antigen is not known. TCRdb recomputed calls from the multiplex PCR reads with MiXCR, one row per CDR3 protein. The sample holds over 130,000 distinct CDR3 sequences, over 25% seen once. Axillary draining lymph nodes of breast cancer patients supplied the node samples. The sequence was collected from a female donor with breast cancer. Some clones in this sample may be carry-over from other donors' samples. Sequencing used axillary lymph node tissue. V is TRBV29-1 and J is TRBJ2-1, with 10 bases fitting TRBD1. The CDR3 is CSPLGQGLIRDEQFF. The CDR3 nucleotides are TGCAGCCCCTTGGGACAGGGGCTTATACGGGATGAGCAGTTCTTC.